A single sample gave rise to the 25 T cell receptor beta chains below, sequenced in a study of PD-1 blockade in classical Hodgkin lymphoma. TCRdb keeps only in-frame clones here, not all; method: immunoSEQ multiplex PCR. The sample records 25,000 to 35,000 clones, 70% to 80% being singletons. The time point is: cycle 4 day 1 (C4D1), after less than 7 weeks of nivolumab. Every patient had relapsed following autologous stem cell transplantation, and cohorts differed in brentuximab vedotin exposure. From thawed PBMCs, CD4+ T cells were purified using magnetic negative selection. The source was CD4+ T cells from blood, collected before the fourth cycle of nivolumab. These receptor sequences come from a human donor with classical Hodgkin lymphoma.

The genes are TRBV7-3 and TRBJ2-5; TRBD2 aligns across 13 bases. CDR1 is SGHTA, CDR2 FQGTGA, per germline. Trimming at V came to 0 bases and at J to 7 bases, leaving 5 bases not matched to a gene. CDR3 length: 16 residues. CDR3: CASSLTGLAGPMTQYF. The DNA for the CDR3 is TGTGCCAGCAGCTTAACGGGACTAGCGGGACCCATGACCCAGTACTTC.

V usage is TRBV19 and J usage is TRBJ1-2; the D is unclear. The germline CDR1 and CDR2 sequences are LNHDA and SQIVND (reference sequence). V was trimmed by 6 bases and J by 0 bases, leaving 17 bases between them. This CDR3 contains 16 residues. DNA for the CDR3: TGTGCCAGTAGGTTGTTCGAGCCTGAGCCTAACTATGGCTACACCTTC. It encodes CASRLFEPEPNYGYTF.

The gene calls are TRBV5-8 and TRBJ2-3; D is unclear. CDR1 and CDR2 (germline): SGHTS, YDEGEE. V was pared by 2 bases and J by 6 bases, with 13 bases between. The CDR3 loop spans 14 amino acids. This CDR3 is CASSFSGLHDTQYF. As DNA, the CDR3 is TGTGCCAGCAGCTTTTCCGGGTTACACGATACGCAGTATTTT.

The chain has TRBV4-2 and TRBJ1-6; the D gene is possibly TRBD1 (5 bases). Germline assignment: CDR1 LGHNA and CDR2 YNFKEQ. Trimming removed 0 bases from V and 13 bases from J, with 10 bases in between. This CDR3 is 13 amino acids long. CDR3 coding DNA: TGTGCCAGCAGCCAAGAGGGACCTTCTCCCCTCCACTTT. Protein: CASSQEGPSPLHF.

V usage is TRBV5-1 and J usage is TRBJ2-7, with D perhaps TRBD1 or TRBD2 (5 bases each). The CDR3 contains 16 residues. Germline-derived CDR1 and CDR2 are SGHRS and YFSETQ. Trimming stripped 0 bases from V and 4 bases from J, with 17 bases between. The CDR3 sequence: CASSLEGVGVAYEQYF. Written as DNA, the CDR3 is TGCGCCAGCAGCTTGGAAGGAGTGGGGGTTGCATACGAGCAGTACTTC.

The rearrangement uses TRBV7-9 and TRBJ1-1; D is ambiguous. Trimming took 1 base from V and 2 from J, leaving 5 bases between them. This CDR3 is 13 amino acids long. The germline gives CDR1 SEHNR, CDR2 FQNEAQ (reference sequence). The CDR3 loop reads CASSLVGNTEAFF. CDR3 in DNA: TGTGCCAGCAGCTTAGTTGGAAACACTGAAGCTTTCTTT.

This clone has only one observation. The chain couples TRBV6-5 to TRBJ2-6; possible D gene TRBD1, 6 bases. V lost 2 bases and J lost 2, with 10 bases in between. Germline V lookup: CDR1 MNHEY, CDR2 SVGAGI. The CDR3 runs to 16 residues. In DNA form, the CDR3 reads TGTGCCAGCAGTTACCTTCGGACAGCTGGGGCCAACGTCCTGACTTTC. Translation gives CASSYLRTAGANVLTF.

V is TRBV5-4 and J is TRBJ2-2, with 8 bases fitting TRBD2. In germline, CDR1 is SGHNT, CDR2 YYREEE (reference sequence). The CDR3 covers 15 residues. V shed 2 bases, J shed 4 bases, and the junction held 4 bases outside the gene matches. Here the CDR3 DNA reads TGTGCCAGCAGCTTACCGGGAGGGCCCACCGGGGAGCTGTTTTTT. Protein sequence: CASSLPGGPTGELFF.

V is TRBV30 and J is TRBJ1-2, with D possibly matching TRBD1 (6 bases). The CDR3 sequence is 11 residues long. Per germline, CDR1 GTSNPN and CDR2 SVGIG (reference sequence). V was shortened by 2 bases and J by 8 bases, with 9 bases between the two germline ends. The CDR3, as DNA: TGTGCCTGGAGTCCAGGGGTCGGCTACACCTTC. This codes for CAWSPGVGYTF.

The CDR3 region has the DNA TGTGCCAGCTCATCCACTACCGACAGTGAGCAGTACTTC. Its protein is CASSSTTDSEQYF. The rearrangement links TRBV18 to TRBJ2-7, with D tentatively TRBD1 (5 bases). The germline gives CDR1 KGHSH, CDR2 LQKENI. The germline V and J ends were trimmed by 5 bases and 7 bases, with 15 bases remaining between them. The CDR3 extends over 13 amino acids.

This rearrangement joins TRBV4-3 to TRBJ2-7, with a weak D call TRBD2 (7 bases). V was clipped by 4 bases and J by 1 base, with 14 bases between them. The CDR3 covers 15 residues. Germline-derived CDR1 and CDR2 are LGHNA and YSLEER. CDR3: CASSRYREGSYEQYF. For the CDR3, the DNA is TGCGCCAGCAGCCGATACAGGGAGGGGTCCTACGAGCAGTACTTC.

J is TRBJ2-1 and V is TRBV10-3, with 12 bases fitting TRBD2. This CDR3 has 17 amino acids. Germline loops: CDR1 ENHRY, CDR2 SYGVKD. J gave up 3 bases and V 4 bases, and 7 bases lay outside the gene matches. Here the CDR3 DNA reads TGTGCCATCAGTGTACCGACTAGCGGGAGTATCTACAATGAGCAGTTCTTC. Translating it yields CAISVPTSGSIYNEQFF.

This clone was detected only a few times. The chain has TRBV4-1 and TRBJ2-7; 9 bases map to TRBD1. Trimming took 4 bases from V and 1 from J; bases not matched to a gene: 8. CDR1 and CDR2 from the germline V gene are MGHRA and YSYEKL. This CDR3 contains 16 residues. In DNA, the CDR3 is TGCGCCAGCAGCCCGATTGCTGGGACAGGGTCCTACGAGCAGTACTTC. The encoded protein is CASSPIAGTGSYEQYF.

This chain connects TRBV11-2 to TRBJ2-3; 9 bases line up with TRBD2. The germline V gene encodes CDR1 SGHAT and CDR2 FQNNGV. J lost 6 bases, V lost 4 bases, and 17 bases had no gene match. The CDR3 loop spans 18 amino acids. CDR3 bases: TGTGCCAGCAGCTGGGGAGGCGGGAGGGCCCCCCCGTGGGATACGCAGTATTTT. It translates to CASSWGGGRAPPWDTQYF.

In its sample, this clone was seen a few times. The chain employs TRBV19 and TRBJ1-2; tentative D call: TRBD1 (5 bases). Trimming pared 7 bases from V and 4 bases from J, leaving 19 bases between. This CDR3 is 15 amino acids long. Per germline, CDR1 LNHDA and CDR2 SQIVND (reference sequence). The CDR3 sequence is CASNTHQGGGYGYTF. As DNA, the CDR3 is TGTGCCAGTAACACCCACCAGGGAGGTGGCTATGGCTACACCTTC.

This chain links TRBV19 with TRBJ2-5, with D possibly matching TRBD2 (7 bases). CDR1 LNHDA and CDR2 SQIVND come from the germline V gene (reference sequence). This CDR3 has 14 amino acids. V was trimmed by 7 bases and J by 7 bases, leaving 19 bases between them. CDR3 nucleotide sequence: TGTGCCAGTACCCCCATCGGGGGGCTAGGGACCCAGTACTTC. This translates into CASTPIGGLGTQYF.

In DNA, the CDR3 is TGTGCCAGCAGCTTAGCGGGGGGTTACTACGAGCAGTACTTC. It specifies CASSLAGGYYEQYF. The chain carries TRBV11-3 and TRBJ2-7, with 7 bases that match TRBD2. Germline V lookup: CDR1 SGHNT, CDR2 YENEEA. Trimming cost V 1 base and J 3 bases; bases outside gene matches: 3. The CDR3 is 14 amino acids.

In this sample, this clone turned up once. This sequence joins TRBV10-3 and TRBJ2-3; D may be TRBD1 (5 bases). CDR1 is ENHRY, CDR2 SYGVKD, per germline. V lost 11 bases to trimming and J lost 2 bases, with 11 bases between them. The CDR3 covers 12 residues. The DNA for the CDR3 is TGTGCCGTCACAGGTAACACAGATACGCAGTATTTT. Its translation: CAVTGNTDTQYF.

This clone was seen only a few times. The chain carries TRBV7-2 and TRBJ2-5; TRBD1 might be the D (7 bases). The germline V gene encodes CDR1 SGHTA and CDR2 FQGNSA. The CDR3 spans 16 residues. The V end lost 1 base, the J end lost 2 bases, and 14 bases lay between the germline ends. The CDR3 DNA reads as TGTGCCAGCAGCTTAGTCTGGGCAGGGGGGCAAGAGACCCAGTACTTC. Translated: CASSLVWAGGQETQYF.

The chain employs TRBV2 and TRBJ2-3; 7 bases are a match to TRBD2. Losses at the gene ends were 8 bases for V and 6 bases for J; bases not matched to a gene: 2. Germline CDR1 SNHLY, CDR2 FYNNEI. This CDR3 region has 11 residues. This CDR3 reads CASGREDTQYF. The DNA of the CDR3 is TGTGCCAGCGGGAGGGAGGATACGCAGTATTTT.

V and J are TRBV6-6 and TRBJ2-7; unclear D gene. Deletions cut 4 bases from V and 2 bases from J, with 3 bases between. The CDR3 runs to 11 residues. Germline values: CDR1 MNHNY, CDR2 SVGAGI (reference sequence). The CDR3 coding sequence is TGTGCCAGCAGTTCCGCCTACGAGCAGTACTTC. Translation: CASSSAYEQYF.

V and J are TRBV7-3 and TRBJ2-7, with D unclear. Trimming left V 2 bases short and J 3 bases short, with 8 bases between. This CDR3 region has 13 residues. CDR1 and CDR2 from the germline V gene are SGHTA and FQGTGA. The CDR3 here is CASSLGWNYEQYF. CDR3 coding DNA: TGTGCCAGCAGCTTAGGATGGAACTACGAGCAGTACTTC.

The chain couples TRBV13 to TRBJ2-7; possibly TRBD2 for D (6 bases). V was shortened by 5 bases and J by 4 bases, with 15 bases between the two germline ends. Germline CDR1 and CDR2: PRHDT and FYEKMQ (reference sequence). The CDR3 extends over 14 amino acids. The CDR3 protein is CASSPGAAPYEQYF. CDR3 DNA sequence: TGTGCCAGCAGCCCGGGAGCGGCCCCTTACGAGCAGTACTTC.

The CDR3 is CASSFVGTGNNQPQHF. In DNA, the CDR3 is TGTGCCAGCAGCTTCGTCGGGACAGGGAACAATCAGCCCCAGCATTTT. This rearrangement joins TRBV7-2 to TRBJ1-5; 9 bases match TRBD1. With V trimmed by 3 bases and J by 3 bases, 6 bases remained unmatched. This CDR3 has 16 residues. Germline-derived CDR1 and CDR2 are SGHTA and FQGNSA.

The chain couples TRBV9 to TRBJ2-7, with TRBD2 matching 8 bases. V lost 0 bases and J lost 1; bases outside the gene matches: 6. The CDR3 loop spans 16 amino acids. The germline V gene encodes CDR1 SGDLS and CDR2 YYNGEE. CDR3 residues: CASSVDAAGGSYEQYF. As DNA, the CDR3 is TGTGCCAGCAGCGTAGACGCGGCGGGGGGATCCTACGAGCAGTACTTC.